The 23 T cell receptor beta chains below come from one sample, sequenced in a study of vaccination and CD4 T cells after COVID-19. Specified treatment: roughly 11-day PBMC culture with coronavirus spike peptide pools or control peptides (ViraFEST assay). The Oncomine TCR Beta short-read assay sequenced DNA from cultured CD4+ T cells. Each CDR3 protein gets one entry after TCRdb re-called the PCR reads with MiXCR. The table shows fewer than 20,000 distinct CDR3 sequences, with more than 45% occurring only once. Their target antigens are unknown. Sequencing was done on a sample of CD4+ T cells from blood, cultured in vitro. These receptors came from a human donor who had recovered from COVID-19.

J is TRBJ2-7 and V is TRBV20-1, with a weak D call TRBD1 (6 bases). Germline CDR1 and CDR2: DFQATT and SNEGSKA (reference sequence). This CDR3 is built from 14 residues. V was clipped by 0 bases and J by 2 bases, with 11 bases between them. CDR3 sequence reads: CSARDGQLPYEQYF. The CDR3 bases are TGCAGTGCTAGAGATGGACAGCTCCCCTACGAGCAGTACTTC.

The chain recombines TRBV7-3 with TRBJ2-2; 7 bases match TRBD2. This CDR3 comprises 14 residues. The ends lost 5 bases at V and 3 bases at J; junction bases unmatched: 3. Per the germline V gene, CDR1 is SGHTA and CDR2 is FQGTGA. Here the CDR3 reads CASSLRGDTGELFF. The CDR3 region has the DNA TGTGCCAGCAGCCTCCGGGGGGACACCGGGGAGCTGTTTTTT.

The chain employs TRBV11-2 and TRBJ1-6; D unclear. Trimming removed 6 bases at V and 0 bases at J, with 15 bases between. The germline V gene has CDR1 SGHAT and CDR2 FQNNGV. The CDR3 totals 17 residues. The CDR3 sequence is CASSRAVTSSYNSPLHF. The CDR3 DNA is TGTGCCAGCAGTCGGGCAGTCACTAGCTCCTATAATTCACCCCTCCACTTT. The whole variable domain, filled in from reference TRBV11-2 and TRBJ1-6, reads EAGVAQSPRYKIIEKRQSVAFWCNPISGHATLYWYQQILGQGPKLLIQFQNNGVVDDSQLPKDRFSAERLKGVDSTLKIQPAKLEDSAVYLCASSRAVTSSYNSPLHFGNGTRLTVT.

This clonotype was seen just once. This chain joins TRBV6-1 and TRBJ2-7, with 12 bases lining up with TRBD2. Trimming at V came to 5 bases and at J to 5 bases, leaving 7 bases not matched to a gene. Germline assignment: CDR1 MNHNS and CDR2 SASEGT. CDR3 size: 15 residues. Here the CDR3 DNA reads TGTGCCAGCAGTAAACGACTAGCGGGAGTAGACGAGCAGTACTTC. Translation: CASSKRLAGVDEQYF.

This clonotype was counted a few times. This chain uses TRBV24-1 with TRBJ2-7, with TRBD1 matching over 7 bases. CDR1 is KGHDR, CDR2 SFDVKD, per germline. This CDR3 region has 14 residues. J gave up 3 bases and V 5 bases, and 6 bases lay outside the gene matches. CDR3 DNA: TGTGCCACCAGTGGAAGGGACAGCAACTACGAGCAGTACTTC. This translates into CATSGRDSNYEQYF.

This clonotype appeared a few times. The genes are TRBV20-1 and TRBJ2-1; D may correspond to TRBD1 or TRBD2 (5 bases each). V dropped 0 bases and J dropped 2 bases, with 5 bases sitting between them. Germline V gene lookup returns CDR1 DFQATT and CDR2 SNEGSKA (reference sequence). This CDR3 comprises 13 residues. CDR3 amino acids: CSAREGAYNEQFF. CDR3 nucleotide sequence: TGCAGTGCTAGAGAGGGGGCCTACAATGAGCAGTTCTTC.

The sample holds a few counts of this clonotype. V gene TRBV20-1 combines with J gene TRBJ1-2; weak D call: TRBD1 (5 bases). The CDR3 is 13 amino acids. Germline loops: CDR1 DFQATT, CDR2 SNEGSKA (reference sequence). Trimming cost V 1 base and J 4 bases, with 10 bases left between them. CDR3 bases: TGCAGTGCTAGAGCCGACAGTGCCTATGGCTACACCTTC. Translation: CSARADSAYGYTF.

CDR3 residues: CASKTNRDNINSPLHF. In DNA form, the CDR3 reads TGTGCCAGCAAAACGAACCGGGACAATATTAATTCACCCCTCCACTTT. The chain joins TRBV6-1 to TRBJ1-6; D possibly corresponds to TRBD1 (6 bases). Germline V gene sequence: CDR1 MNHNS, CDR2 SASEGT. Trimming left V 7 bases short and J 6 bases short, with 19 bases between. This CDR3 spans 16 amino acids.

This clonotype was found a few times. The chain recombines TRBV6-1 with TRBJ1-2; D is unclear. CDR1 MNHNS and CDR2 SASEGT come from the germline V gene. The CDR3 consists of 12 residues. With 7 bases removed from V and 4 bases from J, the gap between germline ends came to 10 bases. This CDR3 is CASTDRRYGYTF. The CDR3 coding sequence is TGTGCCAGCACCGACCGCCGCTATGGCTACACCTTC.

This sequence joins TRBV20-1 and TRBJ1-2; D ambiguous. The germline V gene has CDR1 DFQATT and CDR2 SNEGSKA (reference sequence). This CDR3 contains 12 residues. V was trimmed by 1 base and J by 8 bases, leaving 11 bases between them. The CDR3 protein is CSARVSTRGYTF. The CDR3 DNA is TGCAGTGCTAGAGTGAGCACACGGGGCTACACCTTC.

This chain joins TRBV7-2 and TRBJ2-2; the D is unclear. V was cut by 0 bases and J by 6 bases, with 2 bases left in between. The CDR3 runs to 12 residues. Germline-derived CDR1 and CDR2 are SGHTA and FQGNSA. The DNA of the CDR3 is TGTGCCAGCAGCTTAGCCCCCGGGGAGCTGTTTTTT. It yields the protein CASSLAPGELFF.

V usage is TRBV25-1 and J usage is TRBJ2-3, with D perhaps matching TRBD2 (5 bases). Germline-derived CDR1 and CDR2 are MGHDK and SYGVNS. The V end was cut by 1 base, the J end by 2 bases, with 10 bases between. The CDR3 spans 15 residues. The CDR3 reads CASSEFEGNTDTQYF. The DNA for the CDR3 is TGTGCCAGCAGTGAATTTGAGGGTAACACAGATACGCAGTATTTT. Based on the CDR3 plus reference TRBV25-1 and TRBJ2-3, the full variable domain is EADIYQTPRYLVIGTGKKITLECSQTMGHDKMYWYQQDPGMELHLIHYSYGVNSTEKGDLSSESTVSRIRTEHFPLTLESARPSHTSQYLCASSEFEGNTDTQYFGPGTRLTVL.

This clonotype showed up just a few times. V usage is TRBV7-6 and J usage is TRBJ1-5; D remains ambiguous. Germline CDR1 SGHVS, CDR2 FNYEAQ. The CDR3 runs 13 residues. Trimming took 5 bases from V and 4 from J, leaving 9 bases between them. CDR3 nucleotide sequence: TGTGCCAGCAGCCGTACTAGGAATCAGCCCCAGCATTTT. It encodes CASSRTRNQPQHF.

This chain connects TRBV6-1 to TRBJ1-4; D is undetermined. Germline-derived CDR1 and CDR2 are MNHNS and SASEGT. Trimming took off 2 bases at V and 5 bases at J, with 12 bases between the two ends. This CDR3 contains 15 residues. CDR3 DNA: TGTGCCAGCAGTGAAAATCGAAGTCGAAATGAAAAACTGTTTTTT. Amino acids: CASSENRSRNEKLFF.

This clonotype was seen only once. CDR3 nucleotide sequence: TGTGCCAGCCGGCCGGGGTCTATGTACGCTGAAGCTTTCTTT. Translated: CASRPGSMYAEAFF. The chain joins TRBV28 to TRBJ1-1, with unresolved D. The V end was cut by 8 bases, the J end by 6 bases, with 19 bases between. The germline gives CDR1 MDHEN, CDR2 SYDVKM. CDR3 length: 14 residues.

This clonotype has just one count. V and J are TRBV7-9 and TRBJ1-2; D ambiguous. Between the trimmed V and J ends, which lost 1 base and 7 bases, there was a span of 10 bases. Looked up from germline, CDR1 is SEHNR and CDR2 is FQNEAQ (reference sequence). The CDR3 contains 13 residues. Written as DNA, the CDR3 is TGTGCCAGCAGCTTAGATTCCGGGGTTGGCTACACCTTC. It specifies CASSLDSGVGYTF.

A remark on this clonotype: Compared with germline, one end of the junction differs, possibly owing to a read error. The rearrangement uses TRBV28 and TRBJ2-1; the match to TRBD2 covers 13 bases. The germline CDR1 and CDR2 sequences are MDHEN and SYDVKM. This CDR3 contains 14 residues. CDR3 coding DNA: TGTGCCAGCAGCATGTTGACTAGCGGGGGGATCCCCCTCTTC. Protein product: CASSMLTSGGIPLF. The whole variable domain, remainder taken from reference TRBV28 and TRBJ2-1, is DVKVTQSSRYLVKRTGEKVFLECVQDMDHENMFWYRQDPGLGLRLIYFSYDVKMKEKGDIPEGYSVSREKKERFSLILESASTNQTSMYLCASSMLTSGGIPLFGPGTRLTVL.

This clonotype showed up just a few times. V is TRBV10-1 and J is TRBJ2-5; 9 positions match TRBD1. The CDR3 runs to 15 residues. Trimming at V came to 6 bases and at J to 2 bases, leaving 7 bases not matched to a gene. In germline, CDR1 is WNHNN, CDR2 SYGVQD (reference sequence). The CDR3 spells CASSAGTGMQETQYF. CDR3 coding DNA: TGCGCCAGCAGCGCCGGGACAGGGATGCAAGAGACCCAGTACTTC.

The rearrangement joins TRBV5-4 to TRBJ2-2; D is unresolved. V dropped 5 bases and J dropped 0 bases, with 11 bases sitting between them. Looked up from germline, CDR1 is SGHNT and CDR2 is YYREEE (reference sequence). The CDR3 consists of 15 residues. This chain's CDR3 is CASSYESPNTGELFF. Here the CDR3 DNA reads TGTGCCAGCAGTTACGAATCACCGAACACCGGGGAGCTGTTTTTT.

In this sample, this clonotype turned up a few times. This chain joins TRBV11-2 and TRBJ2-7, with 8 nucleotides matching TRBD2. Germline V gene lookup returns CDR1 SGHAT and CDR2 FQNNGV. The CDR3 runs to 15 residues. The ends lost 1 base at V and 6 bases at J; junction bases unmatched: 8. The CDR3, as DNA: TGTGCCAGCAGCTTAGGGGGTCGTCTAGCGGGCGAGCAGTACTTC. This encodes CASSLGGRLAGEQYF.

This chain joins TRBV28 and TRBJ1-2; 9 bases map to TRBD1. V lost 4 bases to trimming and J lost 8 bases; unmatched junction nucleotides: 14. Germline V gene data show CDR1 as MDHEN and CDR2 as SYDVKM. This CDR3 comprises 16 residues. CDR3 sequence (DNA): TGTGCCAGCAGTTCTCCCCCCCCGGGACAGGGTACGGGCTACACCTTC. Encoded protein: CASSSPPPGQGTGYTF.

This clonotype was counted between two and nine times. The CDR3: CSGHGSPDQPQHF. CDR3 sequence (DNA): TGCAGTGGCCATGGAAGTCCGGATCAGCCCCAGCATTTT. J is TRBJ1-5 and V is TRBV20-1; unclear D gene. The CDR3 extends over 13 amino acids. From germline, CDR1 is DFQATT and CDR2 SNEGSKA (reference sequence). The V end lost 7 bases, the J end lost 5 bases, and 15 bases lay between the germline ends.

The chain couples TRBV6-2 or TRBV6-3 to TRBJ2-7; D gene uncertain. V shed 4 bases and J shed 4 bases, with 8 bases lying between them. The CDR3 is 12 amino acids. Germline V CDR1 and CDR2: MNHEY, SVGEGT. The CDR3, as DNA: TGTGCCAGCAGTTCTTCCCGTTACGAGCAGTACTTC. Its protein product is CASSSSRYEQYF.